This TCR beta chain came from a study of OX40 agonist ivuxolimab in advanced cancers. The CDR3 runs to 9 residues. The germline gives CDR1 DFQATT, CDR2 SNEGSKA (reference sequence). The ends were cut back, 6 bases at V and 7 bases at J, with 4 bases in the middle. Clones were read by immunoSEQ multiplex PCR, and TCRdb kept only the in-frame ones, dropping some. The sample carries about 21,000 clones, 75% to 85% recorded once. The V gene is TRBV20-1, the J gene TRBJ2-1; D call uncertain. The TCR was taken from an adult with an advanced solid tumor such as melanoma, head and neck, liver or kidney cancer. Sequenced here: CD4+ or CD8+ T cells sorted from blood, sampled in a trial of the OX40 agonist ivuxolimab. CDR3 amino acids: CSAGNEQFF. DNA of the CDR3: TGCAGTGCGGGTAATGAGCAGTTCTTC.